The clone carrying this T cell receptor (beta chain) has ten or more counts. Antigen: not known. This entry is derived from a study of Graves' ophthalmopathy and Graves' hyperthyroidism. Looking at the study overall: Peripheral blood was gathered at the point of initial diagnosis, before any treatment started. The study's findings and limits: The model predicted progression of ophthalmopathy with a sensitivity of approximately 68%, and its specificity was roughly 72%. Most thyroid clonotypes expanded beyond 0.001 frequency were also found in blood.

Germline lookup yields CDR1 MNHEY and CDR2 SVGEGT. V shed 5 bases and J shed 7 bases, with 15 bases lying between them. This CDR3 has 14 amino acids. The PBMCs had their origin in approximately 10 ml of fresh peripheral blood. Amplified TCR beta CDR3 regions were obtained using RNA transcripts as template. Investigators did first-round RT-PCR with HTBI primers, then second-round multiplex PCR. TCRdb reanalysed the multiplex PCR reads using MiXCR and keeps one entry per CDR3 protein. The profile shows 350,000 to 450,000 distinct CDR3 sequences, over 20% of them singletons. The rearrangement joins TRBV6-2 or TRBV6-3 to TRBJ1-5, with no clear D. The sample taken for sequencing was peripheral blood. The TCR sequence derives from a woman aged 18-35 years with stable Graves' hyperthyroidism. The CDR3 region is CASSALRGNQPQHF. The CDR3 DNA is TGTGCCAGCAGTGCTCTGCGGGGAAACCAGCCCCAGCATTTT.